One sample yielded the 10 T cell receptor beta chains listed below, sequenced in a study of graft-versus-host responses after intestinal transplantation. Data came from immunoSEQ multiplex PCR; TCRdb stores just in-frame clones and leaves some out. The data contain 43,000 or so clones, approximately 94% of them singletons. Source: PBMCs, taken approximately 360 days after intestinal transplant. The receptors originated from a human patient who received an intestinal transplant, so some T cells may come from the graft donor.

CDR3 region: CASSYSQGNGYTF. CDR3 coding DNA: TGTGCCAGCAGTTACTCACAGGGTAATGGCTACACCTTC. The J gene is TRBJ1-2, the V gene TRBV6-5; D is possibly TRBD1 (6 bases). CDR3 length: 13 residues. Germline CDR1 is MNHEY and CDR2 is SVGAGI. V was shortened by 0 bases and J by 6 bases, with 8 bases between the two germline ends.

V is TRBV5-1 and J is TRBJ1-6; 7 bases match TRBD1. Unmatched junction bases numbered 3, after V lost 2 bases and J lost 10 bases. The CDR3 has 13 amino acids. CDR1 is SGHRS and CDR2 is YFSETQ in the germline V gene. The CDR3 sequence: CASSFGTDSPLHF. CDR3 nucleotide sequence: TGCGCCAGCAGCTTTGGGACAGACTCACCCCTCCACTTT.

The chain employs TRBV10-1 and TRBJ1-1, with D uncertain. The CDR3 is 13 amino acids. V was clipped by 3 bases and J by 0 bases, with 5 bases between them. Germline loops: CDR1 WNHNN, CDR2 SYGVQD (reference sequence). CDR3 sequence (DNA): TGCGCCAGCAGTGACCAGATGAACACTGAAGCTTTCTTT. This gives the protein CASSDQMNTEAFF.

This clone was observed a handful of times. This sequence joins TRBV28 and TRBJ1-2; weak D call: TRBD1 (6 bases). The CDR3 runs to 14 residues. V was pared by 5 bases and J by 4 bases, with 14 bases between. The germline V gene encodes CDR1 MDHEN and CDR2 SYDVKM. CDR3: CASSPPGVPYGYTF. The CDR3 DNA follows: TGTGCCAGCAGTCCGCCAGGGGTGCCCTATGGCTACACCTTC.

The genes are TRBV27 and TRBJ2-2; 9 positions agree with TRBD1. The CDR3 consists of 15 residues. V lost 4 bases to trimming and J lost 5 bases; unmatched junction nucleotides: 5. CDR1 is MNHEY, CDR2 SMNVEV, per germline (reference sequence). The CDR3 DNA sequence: TGTGCCAGCAGTTCGGGACAGGGACTAACCGGGGAGCTGTTTTTT. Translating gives CASSSGQGLTGELFF.

CDR3 nucleotides: TGTGCCTGGAGCGCTATGTGGACAGGGGCCACCGGGGAGCTGTTTTTT. The encoded protein is CAWSAMWTGATGELFF. The V and J genes are TRBV30 and TRBJ2-2, with TRBD1 matching over 9 bases. This CDR3 has 16 amino acids. The germline V gene encodes CDR1 GTSNPN and CDR2 SVGIG (reference sequence). V gave up 3 bases and J gave up 4 bases; unmatched junction bases: 9.

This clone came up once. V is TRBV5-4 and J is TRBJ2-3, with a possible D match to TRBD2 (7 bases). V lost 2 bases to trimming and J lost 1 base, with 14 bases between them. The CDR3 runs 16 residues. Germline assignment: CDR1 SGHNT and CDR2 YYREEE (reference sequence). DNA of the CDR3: TGTGCCAGCAGCTTCCCAGGGGCGGGGGGCACAGATACGCAGTATTTT. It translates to CASSFPGAGGTDTQYF. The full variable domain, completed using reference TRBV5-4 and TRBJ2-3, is ETGVTQSPTHLIKTRGQQVTLRCSSQSGHNTVSWYQQALGQGPQFIFQYYREEENGRGNFPPRFSGLQFPNYSSELNVNALELDDSALYLCASSFPGAGGTDTQYFGPGTRLTVL.

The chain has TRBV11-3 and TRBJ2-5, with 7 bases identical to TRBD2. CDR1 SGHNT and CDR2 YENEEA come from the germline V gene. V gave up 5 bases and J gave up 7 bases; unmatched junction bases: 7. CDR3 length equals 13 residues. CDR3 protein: CASSPGGEATQYF. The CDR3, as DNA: TGTGCCAGCAGCCCGGGAGGAGAGGCGACCCAGTACTTC.

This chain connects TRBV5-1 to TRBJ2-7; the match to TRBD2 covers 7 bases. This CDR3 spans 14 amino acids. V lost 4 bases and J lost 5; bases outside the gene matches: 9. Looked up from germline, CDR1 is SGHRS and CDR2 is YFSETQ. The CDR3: CASSTRLASHEQYF. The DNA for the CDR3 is TGCGCCAGCAGCACACGACTAGCTAGTCACGAGCAGTACTTC.

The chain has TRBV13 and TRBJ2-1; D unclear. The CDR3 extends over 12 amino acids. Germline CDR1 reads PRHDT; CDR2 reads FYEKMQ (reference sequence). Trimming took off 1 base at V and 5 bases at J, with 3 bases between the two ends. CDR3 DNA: TGTGCCAGCAGCTTAGTGCACAATGAGCAGTTCTTC. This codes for CASSLVHNEQFF.